This entry features one T cell receptor (beta chain) sequence. The Seattle site enrolled patients during active infection and followed them longitudinally. The source of the sample is a study of blood T cell repertoires in COVID-19. Germline CDR1 SGHKS, CDR2 YYEKEE (reference sequence). V lost 4 bases, J lost 2 bases, and 19 bases lay in between. This CDR3 has 16 amino acids. Original processing notes: Reference gene primer amplification yielded estimated nucleated cell counts. Generated by immunoSEQ multiplex PCR, the TCRdb table keeps only in-frame clones and is missing some. V and J calls and clone size come straight from that table; D and trimming were deduced from the DNA. The profile shows about 230,000 clones, around 86% of them singletons.

This clonotype originated in a man aged 45 to 65 with COVID-19, enrolled during active disease. The chain uses TRBV5-5 and TRBJ2-7; perhaps TRBD2 as D (5 bases). What was sequenced was peripheral blood. In DNA, the CDR3 is TGTGCCAGCAGCCGACATGCGACTATCACGCCCTACGAGCAGTACTTC. Protein product: CASSRHATITPYEQYF. The variable domain in full, completed from reference TRBV5-5 and TRBJ2-7, reads DAGVTQSPTHLIKTRGQQVTLRCSPISGHKSVSWYQQVLGQGPQFIFQYYEKEERGRGNFPDRFSARQFPNYSSELNVNALLLGDSALYLCASSRHATITPYEQYFGPGTRLTVT.